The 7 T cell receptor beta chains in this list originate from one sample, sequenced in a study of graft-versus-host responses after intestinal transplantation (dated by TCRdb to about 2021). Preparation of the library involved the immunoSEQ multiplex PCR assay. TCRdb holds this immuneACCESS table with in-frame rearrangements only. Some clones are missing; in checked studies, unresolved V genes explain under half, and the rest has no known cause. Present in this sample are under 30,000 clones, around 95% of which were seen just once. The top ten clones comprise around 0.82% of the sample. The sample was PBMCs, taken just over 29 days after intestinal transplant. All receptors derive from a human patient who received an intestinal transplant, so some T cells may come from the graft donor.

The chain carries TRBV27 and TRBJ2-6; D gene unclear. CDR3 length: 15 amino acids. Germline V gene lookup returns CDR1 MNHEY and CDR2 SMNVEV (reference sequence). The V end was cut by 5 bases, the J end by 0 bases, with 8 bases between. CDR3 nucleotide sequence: TGTGCCAGCAGTCCAAAGTACTCTGGGGCCAACGTCCTGACTTTC. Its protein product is CASSPKYSGANVLTF.

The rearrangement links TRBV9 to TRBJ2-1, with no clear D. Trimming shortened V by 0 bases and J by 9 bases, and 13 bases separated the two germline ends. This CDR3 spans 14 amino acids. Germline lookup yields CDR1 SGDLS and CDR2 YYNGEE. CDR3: CASSVGHSSIEQFF. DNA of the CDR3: TGTGCCAGCAGCGTAGGCCACTCCAGTATTGAGCAGTTCTTC.

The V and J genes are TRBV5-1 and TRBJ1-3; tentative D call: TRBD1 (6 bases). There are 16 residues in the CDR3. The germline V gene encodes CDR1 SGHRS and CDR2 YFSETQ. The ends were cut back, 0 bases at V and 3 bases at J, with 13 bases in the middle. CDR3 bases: TGCGCCAGCAGCTTGGCCGGGACAAGGGATGGAAACACCATATATTTT. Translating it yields CASSLAGTRDGNTIYF.

This CDR3 reads CASSYPGQGTDTQYF. For the CDR3, the DNA is TGTGCCAGCAGTTACCCGGGACAGGGCACAGATACGCAGTATTTT. This chain uses TRBV6-7 with TRBJ2-3; TRBD1 agrees at 8 bases. TRBV6-7 is assigned to the ORF class and has an uncertain function. Unmatched junction bases numbered 2, after V lost 2 bases and J lost 1 base. The CDR3 extends over 15 amino acids.

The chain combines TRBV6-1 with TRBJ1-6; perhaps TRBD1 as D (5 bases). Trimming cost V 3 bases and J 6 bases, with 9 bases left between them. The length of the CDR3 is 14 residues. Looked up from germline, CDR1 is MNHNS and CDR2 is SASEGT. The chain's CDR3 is CASSDVTVNSPLHF. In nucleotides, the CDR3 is TGTGCCAGCAGTGACGTGACAGTTAATTCACCCCTCCACTTT.

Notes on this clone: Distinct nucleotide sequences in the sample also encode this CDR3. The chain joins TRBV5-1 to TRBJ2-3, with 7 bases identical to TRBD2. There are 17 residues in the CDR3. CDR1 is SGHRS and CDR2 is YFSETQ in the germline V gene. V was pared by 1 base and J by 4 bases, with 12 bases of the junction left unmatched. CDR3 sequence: CASSLRGRGLAADTQYF. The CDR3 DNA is TGCGCCAGCAGCTTGAGGGGCAGAGGGCTAGCGGCAGATACGCAGTATTTT.

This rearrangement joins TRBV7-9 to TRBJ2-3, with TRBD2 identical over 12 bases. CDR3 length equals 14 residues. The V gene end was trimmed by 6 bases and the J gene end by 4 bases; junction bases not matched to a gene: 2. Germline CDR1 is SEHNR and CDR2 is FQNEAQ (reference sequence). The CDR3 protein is CASRLAGGPDTQYF. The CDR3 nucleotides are TGTGCCAGCAGACTAGCGGGGGGACCAGATACGCAGTATTTT.